Sequencing of this TCR beta chain was carried out in a study of blood T cell repertoires in COVID-19. Looking at the study overall: COVID-19 samples from acute and convalescent phases originated in the United States, Italy and Spain. T cells, B-cell-depleted T cells, or PBMCs provided the cDNA or gDNA that served as material.

Sequencing used immunoSEQ multiplex PCR; TCRdb keeps in-frame clones, though not all of them. The sample lists approximately 35,000 clones, approximately 80% occurring once. CDR1 and CDR2 (germline): MNHEY, SVGAGI. V lost 7 bases to trimming and J lost 0 bases, with 15 bases between them. The CDR3 loop spans 15 amino acids. Sequenced sample: peripheral blood. The receptor was derived from a human donor in a cohort sampled during active COVID-19. The chain joins TRBV6-5 to TRBJ2-5, with TRBD2 as a possible D gene (5 bases). The CDR3 DNA sequence: TGTGCCAGCACCCGGACTCGGTTGTACCAAGAGACCCAGTACTTC. Translated: CASTRTRLYQETQYF.